The sequence of this T cell receptor (beta chain) was determined in a study of OX40 agonist ivuxolimab in advanced cancers. This CDR3 is 16 amino acids long. CDR1 SGHTA and CDR2 FQGNSA come from the germline V gene. V shed 5 bases, J shed 4 bases, and the junction held 9 bases outside the gene matches. The assay was immunoSEQ multiplex PCR, and TCRdb's table has in-frame clones only and misses some. Seen here are some 55,000 clones, more than 70% observed once, and the top ten hold 2% to 2.5%. The receptor was isolated from an adult with an advanced solid tumor such as melanoma, head and neck, liver or kidney cancer. The rearrangement uses TRBV7-2 and TRBJ2-1; 9 nucleotides match TRBD1. Sequenced here: CD4+ or CD8+ T cells sorted from blood, sampled in a trial of the OX40 agonist ivuxolimab. This CDR3 is CASSPPGQGFYNEQFF. Written as DNA, the CDR3 is TGTGCCAGCAGCCCCCCTGGACAGGGGTTTTACAATGAGCAGTTCTTC.